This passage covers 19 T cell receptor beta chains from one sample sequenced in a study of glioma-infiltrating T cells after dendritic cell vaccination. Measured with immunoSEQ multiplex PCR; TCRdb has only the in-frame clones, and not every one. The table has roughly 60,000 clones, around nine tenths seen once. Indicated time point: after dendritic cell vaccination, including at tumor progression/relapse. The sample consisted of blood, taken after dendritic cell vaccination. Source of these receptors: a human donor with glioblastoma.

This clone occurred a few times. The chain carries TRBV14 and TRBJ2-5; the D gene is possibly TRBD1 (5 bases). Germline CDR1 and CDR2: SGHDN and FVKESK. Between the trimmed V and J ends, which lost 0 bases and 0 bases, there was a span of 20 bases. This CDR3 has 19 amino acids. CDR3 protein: CASSQDPSRQPEYQETQYF. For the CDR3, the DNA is TGTGCCAGCAGCCAAGATCCTTCCCGACAGCCAGAGTACCAAGAGACCCAGTACTTC.

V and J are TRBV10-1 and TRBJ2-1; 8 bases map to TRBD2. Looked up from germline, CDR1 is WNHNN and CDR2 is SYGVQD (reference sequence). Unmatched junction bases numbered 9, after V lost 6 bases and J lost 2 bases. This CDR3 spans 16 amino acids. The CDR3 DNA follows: TGCGCCAGCAGCAGGACTAGCCCCGGGCCCTACAATGAGCAGTTCTTC. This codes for CASSRTSPGPYNEQFF.

This CDR3 is CASSQQASEATQYF. The CDR3 DNA reads as TGTGCCAGCAGCCAACAGGCGAGTGAGGCGACCCAGTACTTC. V is TRBV6-5 and J is TRBJ2-5; D possibly corresponds to TRBD1 (5 bases). This CDR3 is 14 amino acids long. With 6 bases removed from V and 7 bases from J, the gap between germline ends came to 18 bases. The germline V gene has CDR1 MNHEY and CDR2 SVGAGI.

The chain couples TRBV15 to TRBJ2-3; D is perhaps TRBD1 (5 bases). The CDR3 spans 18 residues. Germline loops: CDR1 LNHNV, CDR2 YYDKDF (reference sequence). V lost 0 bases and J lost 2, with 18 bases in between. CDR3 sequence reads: CATSRDVAARAITDTQYF. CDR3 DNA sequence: TGTGCCACCAGCAGAGATGTTGCGGCCAGGGCCATCACAGATACGCAGTATTTT.

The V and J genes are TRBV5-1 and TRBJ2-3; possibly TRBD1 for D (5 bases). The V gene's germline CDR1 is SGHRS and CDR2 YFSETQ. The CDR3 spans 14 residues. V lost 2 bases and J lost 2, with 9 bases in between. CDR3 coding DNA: TGCGCCAGCAGCTTAAAGGGGCCCACAGATACGCAGTATTTT. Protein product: CASSLKGPTDTQYF.

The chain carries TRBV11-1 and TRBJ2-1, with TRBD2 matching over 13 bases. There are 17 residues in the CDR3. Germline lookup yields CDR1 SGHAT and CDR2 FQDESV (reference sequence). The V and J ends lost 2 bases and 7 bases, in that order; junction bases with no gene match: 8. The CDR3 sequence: CASSLRGTSGNKNEQFF. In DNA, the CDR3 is TGTGCCAGCAGCTTAAGGGGGACTAGCGGGAACAAAAATGAGCAGTTCTTC.

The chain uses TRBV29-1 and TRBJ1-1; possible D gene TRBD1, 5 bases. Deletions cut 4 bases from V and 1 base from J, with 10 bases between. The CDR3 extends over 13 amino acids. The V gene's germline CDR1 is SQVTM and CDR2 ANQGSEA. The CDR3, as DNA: TGCAGCGTTGGGAGGGACGGGAACACTGAAGCTTTCTTT. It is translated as CSVGRDGNTEAFF.

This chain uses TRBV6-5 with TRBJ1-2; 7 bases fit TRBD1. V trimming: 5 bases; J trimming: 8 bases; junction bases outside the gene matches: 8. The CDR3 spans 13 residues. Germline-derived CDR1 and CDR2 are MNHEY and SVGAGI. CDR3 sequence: CASSRRGQTGYTF. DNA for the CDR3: TGTGCCAGCAGTCGAAGGGGACAGACGGGCTACACCTTC.

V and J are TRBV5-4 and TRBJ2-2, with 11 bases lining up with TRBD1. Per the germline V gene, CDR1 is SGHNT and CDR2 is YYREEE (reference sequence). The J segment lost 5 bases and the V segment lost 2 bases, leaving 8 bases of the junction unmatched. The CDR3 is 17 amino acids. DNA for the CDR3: TGTGCCAGCAGCTTCGGACAGGGGGCTCGGAGGACCGGGGAGCTGTTTTTT. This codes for CASSFGQGARRTGELFF.

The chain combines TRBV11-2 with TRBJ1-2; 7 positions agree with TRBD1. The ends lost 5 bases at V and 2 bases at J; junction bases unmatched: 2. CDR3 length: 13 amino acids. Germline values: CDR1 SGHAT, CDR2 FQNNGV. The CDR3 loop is CASSTTGNYGYTF. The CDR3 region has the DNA TGTGCCAGCAGCACGACAGGGAACTATGGCTACACCTTC.

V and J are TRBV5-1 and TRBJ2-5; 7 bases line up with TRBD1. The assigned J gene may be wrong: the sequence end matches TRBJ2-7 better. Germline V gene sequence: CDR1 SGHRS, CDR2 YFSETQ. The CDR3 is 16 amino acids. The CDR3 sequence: CATKIATGTAAYEQYF. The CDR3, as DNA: TGCGCCACAAAAATAGCCACCGGGACAGCAGCCTACGAGCAGTACTTC.

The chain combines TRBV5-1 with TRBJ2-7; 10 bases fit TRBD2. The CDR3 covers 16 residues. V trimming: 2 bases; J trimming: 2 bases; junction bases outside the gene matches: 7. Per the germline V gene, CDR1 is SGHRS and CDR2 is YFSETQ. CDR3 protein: CASSLDRTSGPYEQYF. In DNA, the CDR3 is TGCGCCAGCAGCTTAGACCGGACTAGCGGTCCCTACGAGCAGTACTTC. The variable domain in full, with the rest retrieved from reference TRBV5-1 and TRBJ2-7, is KAGVTQTPRYLIKTRGQQVTLSCSPISGHRSVSWYQQTPGQGLQFLFEYFSETQRNKGNFPGRFSGRQFSNSRSEMNVSTLELGDSALYLCASSLDRTSGPYEQYFGPGTRLTVT.

CDR3 bases: TGTGCCAGCAGTTCTATGGGCGCTTCCTACGAGCAGTACTTC. Protein: CASSSMGASYEQYF. This chain uses TRBV6-5 with TRBJ2-7; D not resolved. V was trimmed by 4 bases and J by 1 base, leaving 11 bases between them. This CDR3 is built from 14 residues. Germline loops: CDR1 MNHEY, CDR2 SVGAGI.

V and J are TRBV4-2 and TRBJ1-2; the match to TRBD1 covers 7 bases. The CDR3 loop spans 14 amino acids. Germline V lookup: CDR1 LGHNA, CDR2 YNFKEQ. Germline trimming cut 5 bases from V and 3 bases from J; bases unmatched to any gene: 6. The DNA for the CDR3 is TGTGCCAGCAGCTTAACAGACAGGGACTATGGCTACACCTTC. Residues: CASSLTDRDYGYTF.

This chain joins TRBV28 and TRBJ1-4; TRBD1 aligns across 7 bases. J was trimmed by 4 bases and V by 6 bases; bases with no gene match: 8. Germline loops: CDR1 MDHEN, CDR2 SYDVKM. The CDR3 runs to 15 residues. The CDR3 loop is CASRFTGAVNEKLFF. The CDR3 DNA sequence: TGTGCCAGCAGGTTCACAGGGGCGGTTAATGAAAAACTGTTTTTT.

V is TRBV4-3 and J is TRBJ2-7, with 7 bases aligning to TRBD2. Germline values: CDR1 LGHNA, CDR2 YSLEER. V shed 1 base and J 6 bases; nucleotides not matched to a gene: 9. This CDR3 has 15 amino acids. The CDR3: CASSQVSGLGSEQYF. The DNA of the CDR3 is TGCGCCAGCAGCCAAGTATCCGGACTAGGTAGCGAGCAGTACTTC.

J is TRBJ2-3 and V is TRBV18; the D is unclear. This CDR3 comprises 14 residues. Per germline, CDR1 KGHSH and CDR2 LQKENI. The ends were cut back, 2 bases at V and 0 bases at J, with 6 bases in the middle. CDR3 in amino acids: CASSPIPSTDTQYF. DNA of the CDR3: TGTGCCAGCTCACCAATCCCTAGCACAGATACGCAGTATTTT. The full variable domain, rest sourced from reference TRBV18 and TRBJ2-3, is NAGVMQNPRHLVRRRGQEARLRCSPMKGHSHVYWYRQLPEEGLKFMVYLQKENIIDESGMPKERFSAEFPKEGPSILRIQQVVRGDSAAYFCASSPIPSTDTQYFGPGTRLTVL.

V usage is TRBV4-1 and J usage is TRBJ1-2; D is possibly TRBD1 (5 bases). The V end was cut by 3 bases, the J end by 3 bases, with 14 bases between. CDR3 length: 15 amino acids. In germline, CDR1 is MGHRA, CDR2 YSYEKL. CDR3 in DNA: TGCGCCAGCAGCCAGAGGGACTTGTCCGACTATGGCTACACCTTC. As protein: CASSQRDLSDYGYTF.

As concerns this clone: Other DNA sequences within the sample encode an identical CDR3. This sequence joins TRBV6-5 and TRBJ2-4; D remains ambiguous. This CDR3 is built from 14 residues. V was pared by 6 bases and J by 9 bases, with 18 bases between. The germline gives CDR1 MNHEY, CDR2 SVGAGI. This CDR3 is CASSQAKTIGIQYF. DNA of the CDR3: TGTGCCAGCAGCCAGGCGAAAACAATAGGCATTCAGTACTTC.